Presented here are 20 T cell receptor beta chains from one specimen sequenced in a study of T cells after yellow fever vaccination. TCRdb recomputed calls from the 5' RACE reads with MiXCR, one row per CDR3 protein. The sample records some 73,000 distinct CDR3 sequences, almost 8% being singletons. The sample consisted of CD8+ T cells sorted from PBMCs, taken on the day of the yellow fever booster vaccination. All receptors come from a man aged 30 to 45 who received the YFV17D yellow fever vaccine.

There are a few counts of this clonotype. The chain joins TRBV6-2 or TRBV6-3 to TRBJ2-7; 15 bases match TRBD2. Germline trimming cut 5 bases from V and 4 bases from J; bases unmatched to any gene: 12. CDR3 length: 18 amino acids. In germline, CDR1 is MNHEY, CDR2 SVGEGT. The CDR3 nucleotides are TGTGCCAGCAGTCCGGGACTAGCGGGAGGTGGTGCTTGGTACGAGCAGTACTTC. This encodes CASSPGLAGGGAWYEQYF.

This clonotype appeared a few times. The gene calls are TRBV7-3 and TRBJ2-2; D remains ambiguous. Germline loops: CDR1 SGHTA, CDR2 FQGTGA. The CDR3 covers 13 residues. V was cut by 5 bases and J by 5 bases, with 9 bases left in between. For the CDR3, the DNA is TGTGCCAGCAGCACCGTGGGTACCGGGGAGCTGTTTTTT. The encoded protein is CASSTVGTGELFF. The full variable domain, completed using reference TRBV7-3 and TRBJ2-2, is GAGVSQTPSNKVTEKGKYVELRCDPISGHTALYWYRQSLGQGPEFLIYFQGTGAADDSGLPNDRFFAVRPEGSVSTLKIQRTERGDSAVYLCASSTVGTGELFFGEGSRLTVL.

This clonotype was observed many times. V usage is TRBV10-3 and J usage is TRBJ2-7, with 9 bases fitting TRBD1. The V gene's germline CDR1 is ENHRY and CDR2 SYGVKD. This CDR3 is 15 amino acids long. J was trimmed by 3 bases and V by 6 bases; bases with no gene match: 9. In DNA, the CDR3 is TGTGCCATCAGAGGACAGGGGCCAAAGGACTACGAGCAGTACTTC. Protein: CAIRGQGPKDYEQYF.

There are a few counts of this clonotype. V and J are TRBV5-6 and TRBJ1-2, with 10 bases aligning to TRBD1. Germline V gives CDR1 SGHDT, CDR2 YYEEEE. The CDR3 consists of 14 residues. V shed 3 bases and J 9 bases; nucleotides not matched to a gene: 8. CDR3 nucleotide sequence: TGTGCCAGCAGCTCTCCGAGACAGGGGGCAAGCTACACCTTC. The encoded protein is CASSSPRQGASYTF.

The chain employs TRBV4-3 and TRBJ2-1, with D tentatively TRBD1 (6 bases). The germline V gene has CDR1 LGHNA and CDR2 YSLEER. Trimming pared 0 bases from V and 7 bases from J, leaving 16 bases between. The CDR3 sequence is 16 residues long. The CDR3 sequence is CASSQEVWGLGNEQFF. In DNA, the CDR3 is TGCGCCAGCAGCCAAGAGGTCTGGGGGCTAGGTAATGAGCAGTTCTTC.

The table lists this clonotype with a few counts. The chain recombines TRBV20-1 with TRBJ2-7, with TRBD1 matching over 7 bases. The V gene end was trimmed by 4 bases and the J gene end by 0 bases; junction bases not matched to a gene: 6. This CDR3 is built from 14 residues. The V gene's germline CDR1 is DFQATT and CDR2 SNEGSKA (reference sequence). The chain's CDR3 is CSATTTGPSYEQYF. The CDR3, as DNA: TGCAGTGCTACTACGACAGGGCCCTCCTACGAGCAGTACTTC.

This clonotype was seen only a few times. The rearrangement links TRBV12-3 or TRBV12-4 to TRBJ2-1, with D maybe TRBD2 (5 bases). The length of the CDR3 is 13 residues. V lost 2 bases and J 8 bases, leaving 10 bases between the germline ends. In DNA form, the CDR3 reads TGTGCCAGCAGTTTACTAGCAGCGGATGAGCAGTTCTTC. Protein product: CASSLLAADEQFF.

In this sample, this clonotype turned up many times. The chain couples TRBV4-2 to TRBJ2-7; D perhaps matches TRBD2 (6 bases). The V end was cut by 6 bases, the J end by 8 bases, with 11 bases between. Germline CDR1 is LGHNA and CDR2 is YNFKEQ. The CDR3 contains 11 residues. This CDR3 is CASRRGTKQYF. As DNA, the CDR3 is TGTGCCAGCAGGCGCGGGACCAAGCAGTACTTC.

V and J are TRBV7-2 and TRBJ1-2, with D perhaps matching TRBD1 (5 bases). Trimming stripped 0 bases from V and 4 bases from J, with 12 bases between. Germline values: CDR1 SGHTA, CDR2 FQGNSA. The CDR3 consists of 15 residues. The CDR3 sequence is CASSLAPPGSYGYTF. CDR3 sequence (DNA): TGTGCCAGCAGCTTAGCTCCCCCAGGGAGCTATGGCTACACCTTC.

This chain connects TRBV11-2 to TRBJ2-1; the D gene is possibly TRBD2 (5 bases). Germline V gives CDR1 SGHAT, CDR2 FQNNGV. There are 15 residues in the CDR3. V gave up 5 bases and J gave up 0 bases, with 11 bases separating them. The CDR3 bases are TGTGCCAGCAGCCGGGATCACAGCTCCTACAATGAGCAGTTCTTC. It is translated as CASSRDHSSYNEQFF. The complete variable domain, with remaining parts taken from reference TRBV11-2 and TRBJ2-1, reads EAGVAQSPRYKIIEKRQSVAFWCNPISGHATLYWYQQILGQGPKLLIQFQNNGVVDDSQLPKDRFSAERLKGVDSTLKIQPAKLEDSAVYLCASSRDHSSYNEQFFGPGTRLTVL.

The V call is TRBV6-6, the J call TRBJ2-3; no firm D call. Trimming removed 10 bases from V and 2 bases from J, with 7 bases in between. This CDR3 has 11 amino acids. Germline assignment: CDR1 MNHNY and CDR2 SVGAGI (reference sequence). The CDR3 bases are TGTGCCACCCACACCACAGATACGCAGTATTTT. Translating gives CATHTTDTQYF.

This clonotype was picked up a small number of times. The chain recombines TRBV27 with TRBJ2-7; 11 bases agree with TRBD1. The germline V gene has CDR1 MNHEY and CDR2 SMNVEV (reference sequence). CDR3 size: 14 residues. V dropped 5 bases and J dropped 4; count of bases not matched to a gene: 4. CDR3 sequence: CASSARDRGYEQYF. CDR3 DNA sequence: TGTGCCAGCAGTGCCCGGGACAGGGGGTACGAGCAGTACTTC.

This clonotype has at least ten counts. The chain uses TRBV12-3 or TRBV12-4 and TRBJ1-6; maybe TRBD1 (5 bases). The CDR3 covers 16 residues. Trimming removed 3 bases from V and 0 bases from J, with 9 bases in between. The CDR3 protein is CASSLGGSSYNSPLHF. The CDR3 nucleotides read TGTGCCAGCAGTTTGGGGGGGAGCTCCTATAATTCACCCCTCCACTTT.

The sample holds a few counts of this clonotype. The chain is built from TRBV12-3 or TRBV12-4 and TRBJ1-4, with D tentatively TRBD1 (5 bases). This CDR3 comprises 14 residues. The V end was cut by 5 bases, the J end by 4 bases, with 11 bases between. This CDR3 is CASSLGTVNEKLFF. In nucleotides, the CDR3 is TGTGCCAGCAGTCTAGGGACCGTTAATGAAAAACTGTTTTTT.

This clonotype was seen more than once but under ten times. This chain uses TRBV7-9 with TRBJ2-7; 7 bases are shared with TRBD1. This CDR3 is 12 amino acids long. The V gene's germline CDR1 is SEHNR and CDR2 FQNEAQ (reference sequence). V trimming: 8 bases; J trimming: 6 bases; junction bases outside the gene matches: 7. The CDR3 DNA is TGTGCCAGCGGCGCTGACAGGGTCGAGCAGTACTTC. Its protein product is CASGADRVEQYF.

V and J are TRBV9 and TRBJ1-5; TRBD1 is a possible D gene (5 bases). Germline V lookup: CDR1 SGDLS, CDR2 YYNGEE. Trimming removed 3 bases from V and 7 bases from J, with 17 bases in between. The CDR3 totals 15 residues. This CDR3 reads CASSEGTVGWQPQHF. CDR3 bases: TGTGCCAGCAGCGAAGGGACGGTCGGGTGGCAGCCCCAGCATTTT.

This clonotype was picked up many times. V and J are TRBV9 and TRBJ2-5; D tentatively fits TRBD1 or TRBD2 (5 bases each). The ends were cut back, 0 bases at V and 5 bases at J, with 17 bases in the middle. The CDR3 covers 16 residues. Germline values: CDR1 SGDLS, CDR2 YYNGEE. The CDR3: CASSVEWRAGRETQYF. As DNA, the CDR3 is TGTGCCAGCAGCGTAGAATGGCGGGCAGGGCGGGAGACCCAGTACTTC. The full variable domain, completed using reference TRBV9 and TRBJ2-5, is DSGVTQTPKHLITATGQRVTLRCSPRSGDLSVYWYQQSLDQGLQFLIQYYNGEERAKGNILERFSAQQFPDLHSELNLSSLELGDSALYFCASSVEWRAGRETQYFGPGTRLLVL.

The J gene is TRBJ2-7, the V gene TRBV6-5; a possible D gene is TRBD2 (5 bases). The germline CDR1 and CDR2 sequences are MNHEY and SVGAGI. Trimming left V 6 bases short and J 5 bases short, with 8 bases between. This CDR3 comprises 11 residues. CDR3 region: CASRPGDEQYF. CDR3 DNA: TGTGCCAGCAGACCCGGGGACGAGCAGTACTTC.

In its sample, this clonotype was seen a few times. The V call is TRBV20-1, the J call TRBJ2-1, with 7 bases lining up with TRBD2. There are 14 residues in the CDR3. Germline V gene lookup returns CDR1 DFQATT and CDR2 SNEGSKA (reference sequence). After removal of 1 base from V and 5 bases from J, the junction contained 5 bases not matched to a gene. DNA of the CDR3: TGCAGTGCTAGAGGGACGCGGGAGAACAATGAGCAGTTCTTC. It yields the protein CSARGTRENNEQFF.

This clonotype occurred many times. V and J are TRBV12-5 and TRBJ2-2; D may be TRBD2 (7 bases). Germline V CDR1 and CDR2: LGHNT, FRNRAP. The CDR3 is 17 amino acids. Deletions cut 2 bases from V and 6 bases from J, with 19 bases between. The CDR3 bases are TGTGCTAGTGGTTTGCTCCTGGGGGCGGGAGTCCCCGGGGAGCTGTTTTTT. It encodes CASGLLLGAGVPGELFF.